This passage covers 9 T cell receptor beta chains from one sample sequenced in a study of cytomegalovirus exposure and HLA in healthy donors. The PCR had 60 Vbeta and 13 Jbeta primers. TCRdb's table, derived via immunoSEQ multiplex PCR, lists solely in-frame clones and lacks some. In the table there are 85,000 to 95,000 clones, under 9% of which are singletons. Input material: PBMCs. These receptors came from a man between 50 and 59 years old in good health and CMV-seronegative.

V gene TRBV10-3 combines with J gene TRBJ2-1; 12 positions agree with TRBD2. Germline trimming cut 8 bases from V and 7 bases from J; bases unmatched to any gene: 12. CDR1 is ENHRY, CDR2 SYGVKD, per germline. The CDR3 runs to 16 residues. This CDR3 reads CAIVPPSSGRGNEQFF. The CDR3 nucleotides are TGTGCCATCGTTCCGCCCTCTAGCGGGAGGGGGAATGAGCAGTTCTTC.

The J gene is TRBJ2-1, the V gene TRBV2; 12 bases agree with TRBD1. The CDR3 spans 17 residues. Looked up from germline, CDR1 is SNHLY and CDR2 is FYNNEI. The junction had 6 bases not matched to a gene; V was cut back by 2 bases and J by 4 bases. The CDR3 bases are TGTGCCAGCAGTGAATGGGGACAGGGGGCGAGTTACAATGAGCAGTTCTTC. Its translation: CASSEWGQGASYNEQFF.

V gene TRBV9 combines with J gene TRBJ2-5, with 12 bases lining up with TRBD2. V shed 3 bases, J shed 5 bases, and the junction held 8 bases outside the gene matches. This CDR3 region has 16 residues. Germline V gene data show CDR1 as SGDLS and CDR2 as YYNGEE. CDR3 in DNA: TGTGCCAGCAGCGGGCCTAGCGGGGGGGCAGGTGAGACCCAGTACTTC. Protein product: CASSGPSGGAGETQYF.

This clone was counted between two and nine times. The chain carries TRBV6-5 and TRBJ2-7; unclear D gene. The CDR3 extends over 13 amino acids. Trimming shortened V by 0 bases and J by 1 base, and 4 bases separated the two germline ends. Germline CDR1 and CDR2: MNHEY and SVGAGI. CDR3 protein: CASSYSASYEQYF. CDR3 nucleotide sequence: TGTGCCAGCAGTTACTCAGCTTCCTACGAGCAGTACTTC.

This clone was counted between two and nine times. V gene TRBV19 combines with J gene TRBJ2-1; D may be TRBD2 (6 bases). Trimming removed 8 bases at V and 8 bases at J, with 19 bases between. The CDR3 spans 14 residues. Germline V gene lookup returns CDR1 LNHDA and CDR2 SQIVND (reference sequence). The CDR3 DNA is TGTGCCAGTGAGCGGACGCCGGGGGTCGATGAGCAGTTCTTC. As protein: CASERTPGVDEQFF.

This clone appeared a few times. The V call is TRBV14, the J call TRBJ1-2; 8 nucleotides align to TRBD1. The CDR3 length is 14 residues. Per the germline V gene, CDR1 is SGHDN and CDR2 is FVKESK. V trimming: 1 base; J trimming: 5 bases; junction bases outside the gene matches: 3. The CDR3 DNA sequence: TGTGCCAGCAGCCAAGTCGACAGGGGATATGGCTACACCTTC. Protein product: CASSQVDRGYGYTF.

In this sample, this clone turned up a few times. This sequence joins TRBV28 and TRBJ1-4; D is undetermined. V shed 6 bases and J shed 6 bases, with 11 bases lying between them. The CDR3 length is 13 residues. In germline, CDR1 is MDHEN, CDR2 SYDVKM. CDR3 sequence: CASRPGVYEKLFF. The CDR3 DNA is TGTGCCAGCAGGCCCGGGGTTTATGAAAAACTGTTTTTT.

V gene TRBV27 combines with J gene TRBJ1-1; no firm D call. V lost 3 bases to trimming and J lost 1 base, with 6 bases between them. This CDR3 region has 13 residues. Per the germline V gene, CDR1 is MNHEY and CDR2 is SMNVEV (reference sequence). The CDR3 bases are TGTGCCAGCAGTTTTGCCAGGAACACTGAAGCTTTCTTT. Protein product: CASSFARNTEAFF.

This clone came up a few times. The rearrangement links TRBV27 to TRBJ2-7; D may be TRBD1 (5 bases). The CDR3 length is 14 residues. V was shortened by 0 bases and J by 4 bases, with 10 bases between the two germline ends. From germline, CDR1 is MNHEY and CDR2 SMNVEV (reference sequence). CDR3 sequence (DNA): TGTGCCAGCAGTTTATCCTTCAAGGGGTACGAGCAGTACTTC. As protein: CASSLSFKGYEQYF.